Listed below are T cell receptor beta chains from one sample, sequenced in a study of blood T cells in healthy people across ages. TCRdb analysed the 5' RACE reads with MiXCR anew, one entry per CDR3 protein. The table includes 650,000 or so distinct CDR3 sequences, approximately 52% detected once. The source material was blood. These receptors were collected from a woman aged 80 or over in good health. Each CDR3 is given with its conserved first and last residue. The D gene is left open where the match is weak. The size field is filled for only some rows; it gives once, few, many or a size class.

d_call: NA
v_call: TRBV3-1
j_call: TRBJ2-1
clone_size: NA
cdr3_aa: CAGSQGGEQFF
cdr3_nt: TGTGCCGGCAGCCAGGGGGGTGAGCAGTTCTTC

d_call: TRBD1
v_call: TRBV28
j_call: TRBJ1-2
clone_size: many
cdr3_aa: CASSLEGGRGYTF
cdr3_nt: TGTGCCAGCAGTCTAGAAGGGGGCCGTGGCTACACCTTC

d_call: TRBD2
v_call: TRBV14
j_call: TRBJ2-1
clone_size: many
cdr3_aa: CASQPVLRTSGKNEQFF
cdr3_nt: TGTGCCAGCCAACCCGTACTCCGGACTAGCGGGAAGAATGAGCAGTTCTTC

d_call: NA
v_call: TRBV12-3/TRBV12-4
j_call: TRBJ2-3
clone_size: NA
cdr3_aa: CASSTGDSLRDTQYF
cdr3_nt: TGTGCCAGCAGTACCGGGGACTCACTCCGGGATACGCAGTATTTT

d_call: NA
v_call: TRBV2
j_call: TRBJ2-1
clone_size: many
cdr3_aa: CASRSRYNEQFF
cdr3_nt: TGTGCCAGCAGATCCAGGTACAATGAGCAGTTCTTC

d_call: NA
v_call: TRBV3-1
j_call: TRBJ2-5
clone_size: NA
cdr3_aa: CVSSRPRRQETQYF
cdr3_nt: TGTGTCAGCAGCCGCCCCAGACGCCAAGAGACCCAGTACTTC

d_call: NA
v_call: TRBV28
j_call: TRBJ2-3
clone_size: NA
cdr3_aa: CASSLIVGGGTQYF
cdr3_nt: TGTGCCAGCAGTTTAATCGTGGGGGGGGGCACGCAGTATTTT

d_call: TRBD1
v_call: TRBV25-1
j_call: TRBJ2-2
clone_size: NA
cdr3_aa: CASSEDRENTGELYF
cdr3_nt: TGTGCCAGCAGTGAAGACAGGGAGAACACCGGGGAGCTGTATTTT

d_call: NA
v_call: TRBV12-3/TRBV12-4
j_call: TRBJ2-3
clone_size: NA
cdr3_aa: CASPIRLVRSTTDTQYF
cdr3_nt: TGTGCCAGCCCCATTAGACTAGTCCGATCGACCACAGATACGCAGTATTTT

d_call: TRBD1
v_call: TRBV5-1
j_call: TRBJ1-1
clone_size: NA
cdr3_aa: CASSSGQGETEAFF
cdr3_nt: TGCGCCAGCAGCTCCGGACAGGGGGAGACTGAAGCTTTCTTT

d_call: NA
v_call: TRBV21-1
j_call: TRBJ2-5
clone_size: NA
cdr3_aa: CASSKAGANQETQYF
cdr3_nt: TGTGCCAGCAGCAAAGCAGGGGCAAACCAAGAGACCCAGTACTTC

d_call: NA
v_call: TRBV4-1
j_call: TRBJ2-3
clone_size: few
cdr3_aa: CASSQGLPRRSDTQYF
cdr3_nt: TGCGCCAGCAGCCAAGGCCTCCCGCGTAGGTCAGATACGCAGTATTTT